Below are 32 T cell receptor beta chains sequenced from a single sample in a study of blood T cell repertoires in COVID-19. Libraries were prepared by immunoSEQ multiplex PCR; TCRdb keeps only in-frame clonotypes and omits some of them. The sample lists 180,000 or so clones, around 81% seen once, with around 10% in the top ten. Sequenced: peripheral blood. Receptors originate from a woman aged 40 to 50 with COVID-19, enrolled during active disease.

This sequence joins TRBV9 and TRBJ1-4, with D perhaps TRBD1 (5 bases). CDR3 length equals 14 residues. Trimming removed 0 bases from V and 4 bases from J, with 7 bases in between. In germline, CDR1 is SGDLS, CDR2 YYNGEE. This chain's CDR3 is CASSVGQGNEKLFF. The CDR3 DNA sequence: TGTGCCAGCAGCGTAGGCCAGGGTAATGAAAAACTGTTTTTT.

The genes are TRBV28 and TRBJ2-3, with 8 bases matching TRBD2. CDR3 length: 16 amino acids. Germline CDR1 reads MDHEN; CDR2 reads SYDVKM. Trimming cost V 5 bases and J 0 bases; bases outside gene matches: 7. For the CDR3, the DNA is TGTGCCAGCAGTAATATAGCGGGACGCAGCACAGATACGCAGTATTTT. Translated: CASSNIAGRSTDTQYF.

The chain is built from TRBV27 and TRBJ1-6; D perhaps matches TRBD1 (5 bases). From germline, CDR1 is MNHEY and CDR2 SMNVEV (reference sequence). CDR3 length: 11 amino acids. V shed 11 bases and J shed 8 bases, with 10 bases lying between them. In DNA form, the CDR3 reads TGTGCCTCTCGGGGGGATTCACCCCTCCACTTT. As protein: CASRGDSPLHF.

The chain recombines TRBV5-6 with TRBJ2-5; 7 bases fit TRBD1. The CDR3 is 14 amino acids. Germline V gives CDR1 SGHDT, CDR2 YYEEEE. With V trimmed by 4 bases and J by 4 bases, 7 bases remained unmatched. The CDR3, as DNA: TGTGCCAGCAGCCCCGGACAGGTAGCAGAGACCCAGTACTTC. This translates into CASSPGQVAETQYF.

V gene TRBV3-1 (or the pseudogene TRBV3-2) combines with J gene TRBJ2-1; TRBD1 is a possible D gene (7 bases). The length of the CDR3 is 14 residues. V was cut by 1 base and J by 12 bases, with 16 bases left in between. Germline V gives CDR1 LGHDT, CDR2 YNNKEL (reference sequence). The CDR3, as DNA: TGTGCCAGCAGCCAAGGAGGAGGGGGCCAAGGGCAGTTCTTC. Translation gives CASSQGGGGQGQFF.

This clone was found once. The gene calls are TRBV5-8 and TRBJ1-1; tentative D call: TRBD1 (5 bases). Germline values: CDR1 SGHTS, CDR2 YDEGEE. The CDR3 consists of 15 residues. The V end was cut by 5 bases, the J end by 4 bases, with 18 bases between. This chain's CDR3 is CASRYPLGRGTEAFF. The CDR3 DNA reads TGTGCCAGCAGATATCCACTGGGGAGGGGCACTGAAGCTTTCTTT.

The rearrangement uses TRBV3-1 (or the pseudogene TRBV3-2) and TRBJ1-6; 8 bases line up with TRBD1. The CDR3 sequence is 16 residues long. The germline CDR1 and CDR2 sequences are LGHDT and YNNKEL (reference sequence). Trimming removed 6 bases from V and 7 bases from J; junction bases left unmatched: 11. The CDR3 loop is CASRYTGGKLNSPLHF. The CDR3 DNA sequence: TGTGCCAGCAGGTATACAGGGGGGAAGTTGAATTCACCCCTCCACTTT.

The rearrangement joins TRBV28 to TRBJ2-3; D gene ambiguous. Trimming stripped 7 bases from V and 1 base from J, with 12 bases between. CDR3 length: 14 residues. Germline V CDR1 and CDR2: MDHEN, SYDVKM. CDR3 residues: CASTIPTGTDTQYF. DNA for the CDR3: TGTGCCAGCACTATACCGACTGGCACAGATACGCAGTATTTT.

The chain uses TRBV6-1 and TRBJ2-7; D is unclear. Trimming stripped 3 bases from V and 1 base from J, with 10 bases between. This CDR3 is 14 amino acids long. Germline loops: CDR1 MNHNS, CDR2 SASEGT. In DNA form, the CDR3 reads TGTGCCAGCAGTGACCCCGGTAATTCCTACGAGCAGTACTTC. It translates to CASSDPGNSYEQYF.

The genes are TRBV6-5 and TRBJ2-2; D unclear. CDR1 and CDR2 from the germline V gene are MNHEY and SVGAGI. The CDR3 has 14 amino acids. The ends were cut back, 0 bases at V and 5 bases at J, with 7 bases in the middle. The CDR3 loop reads CASSYSRLTGELFF. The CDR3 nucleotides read TGTGCCAGCAGTTACTCGAGACTGACCGGGGAGCTGTTTTTT.

The DNA of the CDR3 is TGTGCCAGCAGTTTAATGTTCAGGGGAAGCGAGCAGTACTTC. Translating it yields CASSLMFRGSEQYF. The rearrangement joins TRBV28 to TRBJ2-7, with D possibly TRBD1 on 6 matching bases. V dropped 2 bases and J dropped 6 bases, with 14 bases sitting between them. The CDR3 runs 14 residues. The germline gives CDR1 MDHEN, CDR2 SYDVKM.

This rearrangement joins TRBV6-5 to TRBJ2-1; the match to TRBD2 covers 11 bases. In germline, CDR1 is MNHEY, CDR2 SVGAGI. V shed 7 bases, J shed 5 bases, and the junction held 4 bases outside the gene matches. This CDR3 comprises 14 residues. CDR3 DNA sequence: TGTGCCAGCAAGAGACTAGCGGGGAACAATGAGCAGTTCTTC. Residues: CASKRLAGNNEQFF.

The CDR3 protein is CASSPPGRGHGPEAFF. The CDR3 DNA follows: TGTGCCAGCTCACCACCGGGACGGGGACACGGCCCTGAAGCTTTCTTT. This chain joins TRBV18 and TRBJ1-1, with TRBD1 as a possible D gene (6 bases). The CDR3 has 16 residues. With 0 bases removed from V and 6 bases from J, the gap between germline ends came to 17 bases. Germline V gene sequence: CDR1 KGHSH, CDR2 LQKENI. The full variable domain, rest sourced from reference TRBV18 and TRBJ1-1, is NAGVMQNPRHLVRRRGQEARLRCSPMKGHSHVYWYRQLPEEGLKFMVYLQKENIIDESGMPKERFSAEFPKEGPSILRIQQVVRGDSAAYFCASSPPGRGHGPEAFFGQGTRLTVV.

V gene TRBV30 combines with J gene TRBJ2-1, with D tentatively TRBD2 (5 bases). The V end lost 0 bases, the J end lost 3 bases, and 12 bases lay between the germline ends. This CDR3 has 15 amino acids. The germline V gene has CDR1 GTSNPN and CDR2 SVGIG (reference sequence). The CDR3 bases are TGTGCCTGGAGTGTACAAAGCGGAAACTACAATGAGCAGTTCTTC. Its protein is CAWSVQSGNYNEQFF.

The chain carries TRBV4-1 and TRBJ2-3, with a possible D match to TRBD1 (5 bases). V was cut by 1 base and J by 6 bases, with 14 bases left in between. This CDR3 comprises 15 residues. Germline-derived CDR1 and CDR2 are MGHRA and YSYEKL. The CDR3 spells CASSQVARVMDTQYF. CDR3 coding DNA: TGCGCCAGCAGCCAAGTTGCCAGGGTGATGGATACGCAGTATTTT.

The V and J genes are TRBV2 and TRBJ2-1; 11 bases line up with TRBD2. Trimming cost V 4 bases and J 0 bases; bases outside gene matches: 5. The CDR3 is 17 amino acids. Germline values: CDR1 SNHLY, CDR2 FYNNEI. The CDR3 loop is CASSGGTSGISYNEQFF. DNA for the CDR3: TGTGCCAGCAGTGGGGGGACTAGCGGAATCTCCTACAATGAGCAGTTCTTC.

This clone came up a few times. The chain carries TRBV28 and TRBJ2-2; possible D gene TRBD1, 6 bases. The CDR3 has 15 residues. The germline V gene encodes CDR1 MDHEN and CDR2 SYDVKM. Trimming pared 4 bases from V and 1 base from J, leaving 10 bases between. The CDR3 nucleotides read TGTGCCAGCAGTTCCTACAGGGTGAACACCGGGGAGCTGTTTTTT. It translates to CASSSYRVNTGELFF.

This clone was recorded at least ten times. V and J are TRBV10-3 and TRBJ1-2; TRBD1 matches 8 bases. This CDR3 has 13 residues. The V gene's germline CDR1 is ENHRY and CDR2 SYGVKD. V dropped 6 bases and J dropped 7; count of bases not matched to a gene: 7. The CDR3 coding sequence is TGTGCCATCAGGGCCGGGACAGGAAGTGGCTACACCTTC. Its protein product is CAIRAGTGSGYTF.

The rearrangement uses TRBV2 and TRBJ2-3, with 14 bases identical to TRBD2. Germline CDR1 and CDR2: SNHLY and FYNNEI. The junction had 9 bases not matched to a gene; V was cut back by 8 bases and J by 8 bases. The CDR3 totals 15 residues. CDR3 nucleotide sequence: TGTGCCAGCGGGGGGGGGACTAGCGGGAGTTCTACGCAGTATTTT. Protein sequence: CASGGGTSGSSTQYF.

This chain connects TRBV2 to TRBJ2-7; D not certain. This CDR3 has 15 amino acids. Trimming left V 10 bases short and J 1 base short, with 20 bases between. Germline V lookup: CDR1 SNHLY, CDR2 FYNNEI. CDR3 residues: CANQIQSRPSYEQYF. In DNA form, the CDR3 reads TGTGCCAACCAAATTCAGTCCCGTCCATCCTACGAGCAGTACTTC.

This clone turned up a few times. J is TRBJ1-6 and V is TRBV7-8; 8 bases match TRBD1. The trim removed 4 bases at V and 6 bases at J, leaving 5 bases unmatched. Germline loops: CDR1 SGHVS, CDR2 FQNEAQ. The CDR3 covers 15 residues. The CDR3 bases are TGTGCCAGCAGCTCAGGACAGGGCATTAATTCACCCCTCCACTTT. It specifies CASSSGQGINSPLHF.

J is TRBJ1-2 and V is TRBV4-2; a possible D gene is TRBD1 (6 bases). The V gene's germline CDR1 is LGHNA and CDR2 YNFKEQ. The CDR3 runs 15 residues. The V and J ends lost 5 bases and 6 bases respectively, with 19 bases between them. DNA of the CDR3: TGTGCCAGCAGCTCGCCCACTTTACAGGGAGATGGCTACACCTTC. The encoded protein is CASSSPTLQGDGYTF.

CDR3 in amino acids: CASGQGAGEKLFF. In DNA form, the CDR3 reads TGTGCCAGTGGACAGGGGGCGGGTGAAAAACTGTTTTTT. The V call is TRBV19, the J call TRBJ1-4; 11 bases agree with TRBD1. V was clipped by 8 bases and J by 7 bases; unmatched bases: 3. Germline-derived CDR1 and CDR2 are LNHDA and SQIVND (reference sequence). The CDR3 loop spans 13 amino acids.

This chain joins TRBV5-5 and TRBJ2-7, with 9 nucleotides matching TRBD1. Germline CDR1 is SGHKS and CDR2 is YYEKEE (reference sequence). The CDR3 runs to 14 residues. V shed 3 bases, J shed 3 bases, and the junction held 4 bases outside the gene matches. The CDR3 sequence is CASSYPGQGYEQYV. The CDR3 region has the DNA TGTGCCAGCAGCTACCCGGGACAGGGCTACGAGCAGTACGTC.

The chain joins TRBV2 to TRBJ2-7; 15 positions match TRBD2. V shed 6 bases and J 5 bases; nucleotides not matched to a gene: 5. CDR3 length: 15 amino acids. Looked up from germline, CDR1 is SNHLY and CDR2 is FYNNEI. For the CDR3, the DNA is TGTGCCAGCAGGCTAGGACTAGCGGGAGGGAACGAGCAGTACTTC. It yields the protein CASRLGLAGGNEQYF.

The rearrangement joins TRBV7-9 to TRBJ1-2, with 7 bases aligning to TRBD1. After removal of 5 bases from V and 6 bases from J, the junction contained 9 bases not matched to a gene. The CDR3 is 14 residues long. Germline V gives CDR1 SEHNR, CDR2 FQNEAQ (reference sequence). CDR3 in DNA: TGTGCCAGCAGCAACTGGACAGGACTCAATGGCTACACCTTC. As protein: CASSNWTGLNGYTF.

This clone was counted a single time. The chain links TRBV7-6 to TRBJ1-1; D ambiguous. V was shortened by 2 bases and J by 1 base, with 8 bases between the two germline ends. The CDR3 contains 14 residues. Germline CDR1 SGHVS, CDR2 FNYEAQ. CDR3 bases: TGTGCCAGCAGCTTACAGGCAGGGAACACTGAAGCTTTCTTT. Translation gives CASSLQAGNTEAFF.

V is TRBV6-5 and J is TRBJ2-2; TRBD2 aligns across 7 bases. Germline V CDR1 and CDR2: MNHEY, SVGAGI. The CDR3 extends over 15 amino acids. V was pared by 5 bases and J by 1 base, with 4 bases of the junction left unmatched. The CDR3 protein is CASSRVAGNTGELFF. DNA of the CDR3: TGTGCCAGCAGTCGAGTAGCGGGGAACACCGGGGAGCTGTTTTTT.

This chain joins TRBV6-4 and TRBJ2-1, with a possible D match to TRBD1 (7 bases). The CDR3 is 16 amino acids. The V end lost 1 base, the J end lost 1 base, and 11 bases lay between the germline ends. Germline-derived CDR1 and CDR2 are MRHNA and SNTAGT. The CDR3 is CASSDFPGGSYNEQFF. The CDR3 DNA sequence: TGTGCCAGCAGTGACTTCCCAGGGGGGTCCTACAATGAGCAGTTCTTC.

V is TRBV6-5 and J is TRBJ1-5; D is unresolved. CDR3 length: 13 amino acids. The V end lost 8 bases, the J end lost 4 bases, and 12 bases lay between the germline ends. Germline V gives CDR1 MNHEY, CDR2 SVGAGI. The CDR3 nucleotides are TGTGCCAGCCTGGAGATCCTGAATCAGCCCCAGCATTTT. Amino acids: CASLEILNQPQHF.

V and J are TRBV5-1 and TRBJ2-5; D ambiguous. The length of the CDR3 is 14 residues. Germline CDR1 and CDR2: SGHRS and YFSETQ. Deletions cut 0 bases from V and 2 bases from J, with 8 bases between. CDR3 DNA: TGCGCCAGCAGCTTGGGGGCAGTTCAAGAGACCCAGTACTTC. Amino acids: CASSLGAVQETQYF. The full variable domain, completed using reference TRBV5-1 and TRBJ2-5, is KAGVTQTPRYLIKTRGQQVTLSCSPISGHRSVSWYQQTPGQGLQFLFEYFSETQRNKGNFPGRFSGRQFSNSRSEMNVSTLELGDSALYLCASSLGAVQETQYFGPGTRLLVL.

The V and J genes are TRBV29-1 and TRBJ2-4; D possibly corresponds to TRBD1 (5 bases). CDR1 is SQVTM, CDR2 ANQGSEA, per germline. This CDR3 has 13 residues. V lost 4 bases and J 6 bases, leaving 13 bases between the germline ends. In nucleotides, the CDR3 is TGCAGCGTTGGGGGCAGTGTGGGAAACATTCAGTACTTC. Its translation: CSVGGSVGNIQYF.